This T cell receptor (beta chain) was sequenced for a study of beta chain features in type 1 diabetes. Study-level information: Across the samples, roughly 99 million sorted cells were examined in total.

Expressed TCRB transcripts were sequenced because the isolated RNA had all been reverse transcribed beforehand. Using immunoSEQ multiplex PCR, the repertoire was profiled, and TCRdb retains in-frame clones only, with some absent. The table lists some 410,000 clones, approximately 14% of them singletons, with roughly 0.04% in the top ten. It was via CD45RO/CCR7/CD25/CD127/CD95/CD27 that CD4+ naive, central memory, regulatory and stem cell-like memory cells were sorted. This clonotype originated in a young man in good health. The specimen was naive CD4+ T cells from blood.

CDR3 DNA sequence: TGTGCCACCAGCAGAGGCAGGTCCCCCGGGGAGCTGTTTTTT. Translating it yields CATSRGRSPGELFF. The chain carries TRBV15 and TRBJ2-2; D is unresolved. Germline lookup yields CDR1 LNHNV and CDR2 YYDKDF (reference sequence). Deletions cut 1 base from V and 6 bases from J, with 9 bases between. The CDR3 has 14 residues.